The present entry profiles one TCR beta chain with its context. This sample was taken from a study of blood T cell repertoires in COVID-19. About the research overall: Whether acute or convalescent, the COVID-19 samples came from the United States, Italy and Spain. PBMCs, B-cell-depleted T cells, or T cells provided the cDNA or gDNA that made up the material.

CDR3 length: 15 residues. Germline CDR1 ENHRY, CDR2 SYGVKD. V dropped 4 bases and J dropped 0 bases, with 10 bases sitting between them. As processed by the authors: Estimated nucleated cell counts came from reference gene primer amplification. Profiling relied on immunoSEQ multiplex PCR, and the TCRdb table lists in-frame clones only, not all of them. V and J calls and clone size are as listed in that table; D and trimming were resolved from the DNA. The table records about 19,000 clones, 82% of them present only once. The source is a human donor in a cohort sampled during active COVID-19. Material for sequencing was peripheral blood. This chain links TRBV10-3 with TRBJ2-1; no clear D. The CDR3 region is CAISVSNRSYNEQFF. The CDR3, as DNA: TGTGCCATCAGTGTTTCTAACCGCTCCTACAATGAGCAGTTCTTC.